The 14 T cell receptor beta chains below all came from one sample that was sequenced in a study of shared clonotypes between healthy human individuals. Sequencing used immunoSEQ multiplex PCR; TCRdb keeps in-frame clones, though not all of them. The top ten clones hold approximately 1.1% of a sample with over a million clones, around 97% of them seen once. Sequenced sample: naive CD4+ T cells sorted from blood. Subset noted: CD45RA+ positively selected. The receptors derive from a man aged 25-40 years in good health.

The chain carries TRBV11-2 and TRBJ2-5; 7 bases agree with TRBD1. Per the germline V gene, CDR1 is SGHAT and CDR2 is FQNNGV. This CDR3 has 15 amino acids. V dropped 1 base and J dropped 2; count of bases not matched to a gene: 4. DNA of the CDR3: TGTGCCAGCAGCTTAGGTCTCAGGGGGCAAGAGACCCAGTACTTC. Amino acids: CASSLGLRGQETQYF.

This clone was picked up a small number of times. This rearrangement joins TRBV10-3 to TRBJ1-2; D possibly corresponds to TRBD1 (6 bases). This CDR3 region has 13 residues. The V end lost 5 bases, the J end lost 6 bases, and 13 bases lay between the germline ends. Germline V lookup: CDR1 ENHRY, CDR2 SYGVKD. CDR3 sequence: CAISPPPGDGYTF. As DNA, the CDR3 is TGTGCCATCAGTCCCCCCCCAGGGGATGGCTACACCTTC.

This chain joins TRBV7-9 and TRBJ2-7, with 11 bases matching TRBD2. The CDR3 runs to 19 residues. The germline gives CDR1 SEHNR, CDR2 FQNEAQ (reference sequence). After removal of 5 bases from V and 2 bases from J, the junction contained 17 bases not matched to a gene. CDR3 nucleotides: TGTGCCAGCAGCCCAATAGCGGGAGGGCCGACGAGAAAGACCTACGAGCAGTACTTC. This translates into CASSPIAGGPTRKTYEQYF.

This chain uses TRBV6-6 with TRBJ1-4; no reliable D call. CDR3 length: 14 amino acids. V was trimmed by 4 bases and J by 10 bases, leaving 16 bases between them. Germline V gives CDR1 MNHNY, CDR2 SVGAGI (reference sequence). CDR3: CASSSTALVPKLFF. The CDR3 DNA sequence: TGTGCCAGCAGTTCCACCGCACTCGTCCCAAAACTGTTTTTT.

The genes are TRBV11-2 and TRBJ1-1; D is unclear. Trimming pared 4 bases from V and 3 bases from J, leaving 12 bases between. CDR1 SGHAT and CDR2 FQNNGV come from the germline V gene. The CDR3 sequence is 14 residues long. CDR3 sequence: CASSSGRVHTEAFF. The CDR3 DNA sequence: TGTGCCAGCAGCTCGGGGAGGGTTCACACTGAAGCTTTCTTT.

The genes are TRBV21-1 and TRBJ2-2; TRBD1 is the table's D call, not checked against the DNA. TRBV21-1 is recorded as a pseudogene. This CDR3 is 17 amino acids long. As DNA, the CDR3 is TGTGCCAGCAGCAAATACGGGCCAGGGCCGACCACCGGGGAGCTGTTTTTT. Its protein is CASSKYGPGPTTGELFF.

With regard to this clone: Other DNA sequences in this sample translate to the same CDR3. This rearrangement joins TRBV5-1 to TRBJ1-5; D is uncertain. From germline, CDR1 is SGHRS and CDR2 YFSETQ. Trimming took off 0 bases at V and 4 bases at J, with 8 bases between the two ends. CDR3 length equals 14 residues. In DNA, the CDR3 is TGCGCCAGCAGCTTGGGAACAGAGAATCAGCCCCAGCATTTT. Encoded protein: CASSLGTENQPQHF.

DNA of the CDR3: TGTGCCAGCTCCCCAGAACGGTCCTACGAGCAGTACTTC. This translates into CASSPERSYEQYF. V is TRBV18 and J is TRBJ2-7; no clear D gene. Germline V gene data show CDR1 as KGHSH and CDR2 as LQKENI. Trimming removed 6 bases from V and 1 base from J, with 10 bases in between. This CDR3 has 13 amino acids.

V gene TRBV6-1 combines with J gene TRBJ2-7, with D perhaps matching TRBD1 (5 bases). CDR1 MNHNS and CDR2 SASEGT come from the germline V gene. Trimming pared 6 bases from V and 3 bases from J, leaving 15 bases between. The CDR3 length is 14 residues. In nucleotides, the CDR3 is TGTGCCAGCAGCCCCCAGGGTCCCTTCTACGAGCAGTACTTC. Translating gives CASSPQGPFYEQYF.

The rearrangement joins TRBV5-5 to TRBJ2-5; D uncertain. The CDR3 is 12 amino acids. V gave up 6 bases and J gave up 2 bases, with 8 bases separating them. In germline, CDR1 is SGHKS, CDR2 YYEKEE (reference sequence). The CDR3 here is CASTERQETQYF. CDR3 DNA sequence: TGTGCCAGCACTGAGAGGCAAGAGACCCAGTACTTC.

The chain links TRBV15 to TRBJ1-5; D is unclear. The CDR3 is 14 amino acids. Trimming took off 1 base at V and 3 bases at J, with 7 bases between the two ends. Germline V gene data show CDR1 as LNHNV and CDR2 as YYDKDF (reference sequence). In nucleotides, the CDR3 is TGTGCCACCAGCAGAGGACGTTTCAATCAGCCCCAGCATTTT. This translates into CATSRGRFNQPQHF. The full variable domain, its missing parts supplied by reference TRBV15 and TRBJ1-5, is DAMVIQNPRYQVTQFGKPVTLSCSQTLNHNVMYWYQQKSSQAPKLLFHYYDKDFNNEADTPDNFQSRRPNTSFCFLDIRSPGLGDTAMYLCATSRGRFNQPQHFGDGTRLSIL.

The chain is built from TRBV15 and TRBJ2-2, with D tentatively TRBD1 or TRBD2 (5 bases each). Per the germline V gene, CDR1 is LNHNV and CDR2 is YYDKDF (reference sequence). This CDR3 is 13 amino acids long. Trimming removed 1 base at V and 7 bases at J, with 7 bases between. CDR3 sequence (DNA): TGTGCCACCAGCAGAGGGGACCGCGGGGAGCTGTTTTTT. Its protein product is CATSRGDRGELFF.

V is TRBV7-6 and J is TRBJ2-1, with D perhaps TRBD2 (6 bases). The CDR3 is 16 amino acids. The V gene's germline CDR1 is SGHVS and CDR2 FNYEAQ. Trimming shortened V by 2 bases and J by 5 bases, and 16 bases separated the two germline ends. The CDR3 is CASSLYGRTTDNEQFF. Written as DNA, the CDR3 is TGTGCCAGCAGCTTATACGGGAGAACCACGGACAATGAGCAGTTCTTC.

The chain couples TRBV5-4 to TRBJ2-5, with 9 bases fitting TRBD2. V gave up 4 bases and J gave up 3 bases; unmatched junction bases: 10. Germline V gene lookup returns CDR1 SGHNT and CDR2 YYREEE (reference sequence). The CDR3 spans 16 residues. The DNA of the CDR3 is TGTGCCAGCAGCCCCTTGGGTATAGCGGGGGAAGAGACCCAGTACTTC. Translating it yields CASSPLGIAGEETQYF. Filled out from reference TRBV5-4 and TRBJ2-5, the complete variable domain reads ETGVTQSPTHLIKTRGQQVTLRCSSQSGHNTVSWYQQALGQGPQFIFQYYREEENGRGNFPPRFSGLQFPNYSSELNVNALELDDSALYLCASSPLGIAGEETQYFGPGTRLLVL.